This T cell receptor (beta chain) was captured in a study of T cell responses to AZD1222 COVID-19 vaccine. Profiling relied on immunoSEQ multiplex PCR, and the TCRdb table lists in-frame clones only, not all of them. Of 130,000 or so clones in the sample, about nine tenths were seen once. Per germline, CDR1 SGHVS and CDR2 FNYEAQ. This CDR3 contains 14 residues. The V end was cut by 3 bases, the J end by 2 bases, with 8 bases between. Source: peripheral blood, taken 28 days after the second AZD1222 dose. The V and J genes are TRBV7-6 and TRBJ1-3, with D possibly matching TRBD1 (5 bases). This receptor was taken from an adult who received the AZD1222 COVID-19 vaccine. The CDR3 sequence is CASSFSGPGNTIYF. The CDR3 coding sequence is TGTGCCAGCAGCTTCTCAGGGCCTGGAAACACCATATATTTT.